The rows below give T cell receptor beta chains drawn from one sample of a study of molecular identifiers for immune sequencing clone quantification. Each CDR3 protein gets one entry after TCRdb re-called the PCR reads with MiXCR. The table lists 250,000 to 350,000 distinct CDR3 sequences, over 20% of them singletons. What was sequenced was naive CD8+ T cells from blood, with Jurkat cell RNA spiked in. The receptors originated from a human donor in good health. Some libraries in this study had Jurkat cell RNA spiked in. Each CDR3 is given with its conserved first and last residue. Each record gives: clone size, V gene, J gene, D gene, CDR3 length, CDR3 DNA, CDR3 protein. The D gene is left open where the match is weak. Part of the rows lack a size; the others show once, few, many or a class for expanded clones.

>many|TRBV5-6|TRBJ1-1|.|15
TGTGCCAGCACCGTTCTCCCAGGAGTGAACACTGAAGCTTTCTTT
CASTVLPGVNTEAFF
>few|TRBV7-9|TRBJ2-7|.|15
TGTGCCAGCAGCCCAAAACAGGGAGCCACCTACGAGCAGTACTTC
CASSPKQGATYEQYF
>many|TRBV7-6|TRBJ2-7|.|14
TGTGCCAGCAGCTTAGAGGCGTGGCACCACGAGCAGTACTTC
CASSLEAWHHEQYF
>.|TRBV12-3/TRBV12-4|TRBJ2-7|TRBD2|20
TGTGCCAGCAGTTCCCCCTTGGAGACTAAAGACGGGGGGTCGCCGGGGGAGCAGTACTTC
CASSSPLETKDGGSPGEQYF
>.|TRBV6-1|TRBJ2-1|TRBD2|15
TGTGCCAGCAGTGGAGGACTAGCGGGGGGGTCCAAGGAGCTCTTC
CASSGGLAGGSKELF
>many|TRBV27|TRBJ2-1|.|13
TGTGCCAGCAGTTTATTAGGCAGGAATGAGCAGTTCTTC
CASSLLGRNEQFF
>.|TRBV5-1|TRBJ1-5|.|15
TGCGCCAGCAGCTCGAGTGGAGGCGGAAATCAGCCCCAGCATTTT
CASSSSGGGNQPQHF
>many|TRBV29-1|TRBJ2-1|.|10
TGCAGCGTTGGGAACAATGAGCAGTTCTTC
CSVGNNEQFF
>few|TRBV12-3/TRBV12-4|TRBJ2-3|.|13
TGTGCCAGCAATGCACTTAGCACAGATACGCAGTATTTT
CASNALSTDTQYF
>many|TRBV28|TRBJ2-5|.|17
TGTGCCAGCAGTTTATTTGTTAAGGTGGCAGCCCAAGAGACCCAGTACTTC
CASSLFVKVAAQETQYF
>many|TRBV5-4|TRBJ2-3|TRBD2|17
TGTGCCAGCAGCTTGGGGGGACTAGCGGGTGGCACAGATACGCAGTATTTT
CASSLGGLAGGTDTQYF
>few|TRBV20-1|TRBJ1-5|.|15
TGCAGTGCTACCACGCCTGCAGGGAGTGATCAGCCCCAGCATTTT
CSATTPAGSDQPQHF
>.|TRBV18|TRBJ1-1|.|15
TGTGCCAGCTCACCATCGGACGGAATGAACACTGAAGCTTTCTTT
CASSPSDGMNTEAFF
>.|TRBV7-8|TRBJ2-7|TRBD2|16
TGTGCCAGCAGCTCCAGCTTTGCTAGCGGGCCGTACGAGCAGTACTTC
CASSSSFASGPYEQYF
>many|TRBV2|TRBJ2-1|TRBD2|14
TGTGCCAGCAGCGGACTAGCGGTTTACAATGAGCAGTTCTTC
CASSGLAVYNEQFF
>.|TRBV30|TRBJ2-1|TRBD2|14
TGTGCCTGGTGGAAAGCGGGGGGGCTTGATGAGCGGTTCTTC
CAWWKAGGLDERFF
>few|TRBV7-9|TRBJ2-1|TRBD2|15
TGTGCCAGCAGCTTACTAGCGGGGGCCTACAATGAGCAGTTCTTC
CASSLLAGAYNEQFF
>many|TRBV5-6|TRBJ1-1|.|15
TGTGCCAGCAGCTTTCGCGTCAGGGGAGGCACTGAAGCTTTCTTT
CASSFRVRGGTEAFF
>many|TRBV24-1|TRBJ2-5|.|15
TGTGCCACCAGTGATAAGACAGGTACCAAAGAGACCCAGTACTTC
CATSDKTGTKETQYF
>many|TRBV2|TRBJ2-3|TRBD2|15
TGTGCCAGCAGTGTTTCTAGCGGGAGCACAGATACGCAGTATTTT
CASSVSSGSTDTQYF
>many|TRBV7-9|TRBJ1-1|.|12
TGTGCCAGCAGCTCTCTGGTCCCTGAAGCTTTCTTT
CASSSLVPEAFF
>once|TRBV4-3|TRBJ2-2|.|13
TGCGCCAGCAGCCAGGACGTCACCGGGGAGCTGTTTTTT
CASSQDVTGELFF
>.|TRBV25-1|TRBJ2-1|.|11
TGTGGTTGTGGCGGGTTGTACGAGCAGTTCTTC
CGCGGLYEQFF
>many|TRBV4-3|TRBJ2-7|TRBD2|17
TGCGCCAGCAGCCAAGATATAGGGGCTAGCGGCTCCTACGAGCAGTACTTC
CASSQDIGASGSYEQYF
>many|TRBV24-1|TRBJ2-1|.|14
TGTGCCACCGCCCCGGGCAGGGCCGTCAATGAGCAGTTCTTC
CATAPGRAVNEQFF
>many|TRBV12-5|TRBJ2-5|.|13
TGTGCTAGTGCTGCAGACCCGCGGGAGACCCAGTACTTC
CASAADPRETQYF
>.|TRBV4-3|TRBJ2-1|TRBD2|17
TGCGCCAGCAGCCAAGACGGATCGGGACTAGCGGGAGCTGAGCAGTTCTTC
CASSQDGSGLAGAEQFF
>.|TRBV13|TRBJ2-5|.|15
TGTGCCAGCAGCTTAACCCTAGCGCCTCAAGAGACCCGGTACTTC
CASSLTLAPQETRYF
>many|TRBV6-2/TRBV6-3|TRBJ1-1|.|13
TGTGCCAGCGGGGGGCTGGAGAACACTGAAGCTTTCTTT
CASGGLENTEAFF
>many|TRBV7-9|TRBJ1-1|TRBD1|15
TGTGCCAGCAGCAGAGGACAGGGGGCAGACACTGAAGCTTTCTTT
CASSRGQGADTEAFF
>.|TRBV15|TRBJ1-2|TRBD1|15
TGTGCCACCAGCAGAGGACAGGGGGCGAACTATGGCTACACCTTC
CATSRGQGANYGYTF
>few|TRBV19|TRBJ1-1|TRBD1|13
TGTGCCAGTAGACAGGGGTTGAACACTGAAGCTTTCTTT
CASRQGLNTEAFF
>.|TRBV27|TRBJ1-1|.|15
TGTGCCAGCAGCCCCGTGGGGGGATGGGGGACTGAAGCTTTCTTT
CASSPVGGWGTEAFF
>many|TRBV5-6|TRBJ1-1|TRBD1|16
TGTGCCAGCAGCGCCACTTCAACAGGGGTGAACACTGAAGCTTTCTTT
CASSATSTGVNTEAFF
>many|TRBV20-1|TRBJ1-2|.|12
TGCAGTGCTAGAGGGACGGACTATGGCTACACCTTC
CSARGTDYGYTF
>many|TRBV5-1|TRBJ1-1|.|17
TGCGCCAGCAGCTTGGGCTTGCCGTCTACCCTGAACACTGAAGCTTTCTTT
CASSLGLPSTLNTEAFF
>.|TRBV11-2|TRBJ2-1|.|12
TGTGCCAGCAGCCCTATGCACAATGAGCAGTTCTTC
CASSPMHNEQFF
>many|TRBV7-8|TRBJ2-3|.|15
TGTGCCAGCAGCTTAGCGCAGTCTAGCACAGATACGCAGTATTTT
CASSLAQSSTDTQYF
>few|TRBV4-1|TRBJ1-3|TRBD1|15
TGCGCCAGCAGCGAGAGGACAGGTTCCGGAAACACCATATATTTT
CASSERTGSGNTIYF
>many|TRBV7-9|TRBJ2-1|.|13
TGTGCCAGCAGGAGCAGCTCCTACAATGAGCAGTTCTTC
CASRSSSYNEQFF
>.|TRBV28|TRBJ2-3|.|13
TGTGCCAGCAGTTTGCTAAGCACAAATACGCAGTATTTT
CASSLLSTNTQYF
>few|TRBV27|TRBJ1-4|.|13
TGTGCCAGCAAGGGGGGGTTGGATGAAAAACTGTTTTTT
CASKGGLDEKLFF
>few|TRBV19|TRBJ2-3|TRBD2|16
TGTGCCAGTAGTATAGTAGGGGGACTAGCGGTAGATACGCAGTATTTT
CASSIVGGLAVDTQYF
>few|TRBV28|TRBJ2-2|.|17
TGTGCCAGCAGCCCAGGCCCTGCAGACACTAACACCGGGGAGCTGTTTTTT
CASSPGPADTNTGELFF
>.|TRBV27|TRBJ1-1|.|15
TGTGCCAGCAGTTCTCGGGACGGGAAGAACACTGAAGCTTTCTTT
CASSSRDGKNTEAFF
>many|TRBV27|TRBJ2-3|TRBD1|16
TGTGCCAGCAGTTCATCCTACAGGGGATCCACAGATACGCAGTATTTT
CASSSSYRGSTDTQYF
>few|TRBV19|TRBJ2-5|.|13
TGTGCCAGTAGTATTGGGGGCCTAGAGACCCAGTACTTC
CASSIGGLETQYF
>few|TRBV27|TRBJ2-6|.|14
TGTGCCACCCAGACTTTCTCTGGGGCCAACGTCCTGACTTTC
CATQTFSGANVLTF